This TCR beta chain is from a study of T cell repertoires in cytomegalovirus infection. Germline CDR1 SGHVS, CDR2 FQNEAQ. The CDR3 sequence is 14 residues long. V lost 7 bases to trimming and J lost 4 bases; unmatched junction nucleotides: 8. TCRdb processed the reads anew with MiXCR; each CDR3 protein has one entry. The table includes hundreds of thousands of distinct CDR3 sequences, approximately 31% detected once. For this clonotype: Antigen: not known.

The chain has TRBV7-8 and TRBJ2-7; 9 bases are a match to TRBD1. This receptor was obtained from a human donor in good health (CMV status not recorded). Some clones in this sample may be carry-over from other donors' samples. The sample consisted of cultured CD8+ T cells from PBMCs, taken from culture after CMV antigen stimulation. CDR3 loop: CASTLGQGIYEQYV. The CDR3 nucleotides are TGTGCCAGCACCCTGGGACAGGGAATTTACGAGCAGTACGTC.